The rows below give T cell receptor beta chains drawn from one sample of a study of somatic mutations in cytotoxic T cells in rheumatoid arthritis. The assay was immunoSEQ multiplex PCR, and TCRdb's table has in-frame clones only and misses some. The table records 15,000 to 25,000 clones, roughly 82% of them present only once. Sample: CD8+ T cells sorted from blood. The receptors were gathered from a woman in her fifties or sixties in good health. Each CDR3 is given with its conserved first and last residue. D genes are given only for firm matches. Clone size appears in some rows only: once, few, many, or a class for an expanded clone.

>-|12|TRBV7-9|TRBJ2-1|few
TGTGCCAGCAGCCACGACCGAATTGAGCAGTTCTTC
CASSHDRIEQFF
>-|12|TRBV30|TRBJ1-1|-
TGTGCCTGGGGACACGAGAACACTGAAGCTTTCTTT
CAWGHENTEAFF
>-|13|TRBV6-1|TRBJ2-7|-
TGTGCCAGCAGTGAGGACCTCTTCTACGAGCAGTACTTC
CASSEDLFYEQYF
>-|13|TRBV25-1|TRBJ2-3|few
TGTGCCAGCAGTGCCGGGGGCGCAGATACGCAGTATTTT
CASSAGGADTQYF
>TRBD1|13|TRBV11-2|TRBJ2-7|-
TGTGCCAGCAGCCTCGGGACAGGGTACGAGCAGTACTTC
CASSLGTGYEQYF
>TRBD2|17|TRBV7-2|TRBJ2-1|-
TGTGCCAGCAGCTTAAAGGGACTAGCGGGGGTTGGTAATGAGCAGTTCTTC
CASSLKGLAGVGNEQFF
>-|15|TRBV18|TRBJ2-7|-
TGTGCCAGCTCAAAATCAGGGGACCCTCGAGCCGAGCAGTACTTC
CASSKSGDPRAEQYF
>-|12|TRBV5-4|TRBJ2-1|-
TGTGCCAGCAGCTCTACTGGCAATGAGCAGTTCTTC
CASSSTGNEQFF
>-|14|TRBV9|TRBJ2-7|medium-sized
TGTGCCAGCAGCGATGCTGTGAACTCCTACGAGCAGTACTTC
CASSDAVNSYEQYF
>TRBD2|15|TRBV4-1|TRBJ2-1|-
TGCGCCAGCAGCCCCTCCGGGACTAGCGGGGGTGAGCAGTTCTTC
CASSPSGTSGGEQFF
>TRBD2|15|TRBV30|TRBJ2-2|-
TGTGCCTGGAGTGGTCGGACTAGCGATATCGGGGAGCTGTTTTTT
CAWSGRTSDIGELFF
>-|12|TRBV28|TRBJ2-2|-
TGTGCCAGCAGTTTGATGACCGGGGAGCTGTTTTTT
CASSLMTGELFF
>TRBD1|18|TRBV7-9|TRBJ2-6|-
TGTGCCAGCAGCCCTTGGGACAGAGATAACTCTGGGGCCAACGTCCTGACTTTC
CASSPWDRDNSGANVLTF
>TRBD2|16|TRBV9|TRBJ2-5|-
TGTGCCAGCAGCGAGGGACTAGCGGGAAGTTTAGAGACCCAGTACTTC
CASSEGLAGSLETQYF
>-|15|TRBV5-4|TRBJ2-3|-
TGTGCCAGCAGCTTGGAGTGGGGAAGCACAGATACGCAGTATTTT
CASSLEWGSTDTQYF
>-|16|TRBV6-5|TRBJ2-2|-
TGTGCCAGCAGTTACGGGGATAAGGAGAACACCGGGGAGCTGTTTTTT
CASSYGDKENTGELFF
>-|13|TRBV5-5|TRBJ1-1|once
TGTGCCAGCAGCTTGGGGGTGAACACTGAAGCTTTCTTT
CASSLGVNTEAFF
>-|16|TRBV4-3|TRBJ2-6|-
TGCGCCAGCAGCTTGGACGTGAGCTCTGGGGCCAACGTCCTGACTTTC
CASSLDVSSGANVLTF
>TRBD1|16|TRBV7-9|TRBJ1-5|-
TGTGCCAGCAGCTCCACAAACGACAGGGGAAATCAGCCCCAGCATTTT
CASSSTNDRGNQPQHF
>-|15|TRBV4-1|TRBJ2-1|-
TGCGCCAGCAGCCAGGAGGGACAGCCCGTCGATGAGCAGTTCTTC
CASSQEGQPVDEQFF
>TRBD1|14|TRBV27|TRBJ1-6|-
TGTGCCAGCAGTTCGACAGGGGGTAATTCACCCCTCCACTTT
CASSSTGGNSPLHF
>-|11|TRBV25-1|TRBJ2-7|-
TGTGCCAGCAGTGGGACCTACGAGCAGTACTTC
CASSGTYEQYF
>TRBD2|15|TRBV19|TRBJ2-7|-
TGTGCCAGTAGTCACACTAGCGGGGAAACCTACGAGCAGTACTTC
CASSHTSGETYEQYF
>-|14|TRBV2|TRBJ2-2|-
TGTGCCAGCAGCTCGCATTCGAACACCGGGGAGCTGTTTTTT
CASSSHSNTGELFF
>-|18|TRBV7-9|TRBJ2-6|-
TGTGCCAGCAACGTAGGGATAGGGGGACCCTCTGGGGCCAACGTCCTGACTTTC
CASNVGIGGPSGANVLTF
>-|16|TRBV4-1|TRBJ1-2|-
TGCGCCAGCAGCCAAGGAGGCGGGGGGCCTGGCTATGGCTACACCTTC
CASSQGGGGPGYGYTF
>-|11|TRBV6-1|TRBJ1-1|once
TGTGCCACCAGTTTAAACACTGAAGCTTTCTTT
CATSLNTEAFF